The clone carrying this T cell receptor (beta chain) has only a few counts. The antigen is unknown. Indicated time point: persistent/refractory GD, antithyroid drugs over 5 years with positive TRAb. The TCR library was made from RNA extracted from PBMCs. The data were obtained in a study of regulatory T cells in long-lasting Graves disease. The study's findings and limits: Whereas new patients shared about a thousand public clonotypes, persistent patients shared more, at about 3,000. Small sample size may have lowered accuracy.

Investigators prepared the TCR beta libraries by applying iRepertoire HTBI primers and Arm-PCR of CDR3 regions. Via MiXCR, TCRdb re-called the multiplex PCR reads, giving one row per CDR3 protein. The data hold 500,000 to 800,000 distinct CDR3 sequences, with about 30% observed a single time. Trimming pared 2 bases from V and 4 bases from J, leaving 13 bases between. Germline values: CDR1 KGHDR, CDR2 SFDVKD. This CDR3 has 15 residues. Material: peripheral blood mononuclear cells (PBMCs), obtained when the disease was refractory, from a patient treated with antithyroid drugs. This receptor was taken from a female donor with Graves disease. The chain is built from TRBV24-1 and TRBJ1-2; no clear D gene. This CDR3 is CATSDSRTAGYGYTF. CDR3 DNA: TGTGCCACCAGTGATTCTCGGACCGCAGGCTATGGCTACACCTTC.